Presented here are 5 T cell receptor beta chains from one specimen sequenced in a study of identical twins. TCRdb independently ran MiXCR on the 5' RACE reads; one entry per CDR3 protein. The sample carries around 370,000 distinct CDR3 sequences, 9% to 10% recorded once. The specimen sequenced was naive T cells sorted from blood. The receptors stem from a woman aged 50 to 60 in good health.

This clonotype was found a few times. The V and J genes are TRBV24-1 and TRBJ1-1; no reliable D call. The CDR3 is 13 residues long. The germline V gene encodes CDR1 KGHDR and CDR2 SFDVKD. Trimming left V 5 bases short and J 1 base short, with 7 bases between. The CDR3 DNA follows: TGTGCCACCAGTGCTACAGCGAACACTGAAGCTTTCTTT. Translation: CATSATANTEAFF.

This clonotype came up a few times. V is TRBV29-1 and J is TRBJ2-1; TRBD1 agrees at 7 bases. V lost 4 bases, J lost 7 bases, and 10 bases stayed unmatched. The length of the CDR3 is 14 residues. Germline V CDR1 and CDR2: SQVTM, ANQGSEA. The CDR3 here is CSVGLAGGSNEQFF. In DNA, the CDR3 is TGCAGCGTTGGTCTGGCAGGGGGTTCAAATGAGCAGTTCTTC.

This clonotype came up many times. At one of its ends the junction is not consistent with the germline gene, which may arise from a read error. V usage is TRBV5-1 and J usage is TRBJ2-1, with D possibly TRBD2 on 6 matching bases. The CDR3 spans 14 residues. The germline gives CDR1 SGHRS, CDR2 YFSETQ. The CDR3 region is CASSFSGSYNEQFF. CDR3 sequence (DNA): TGTGCCAGCAGTTTCTCCGGGAGCTACAATGAGCAGTTCTTC.

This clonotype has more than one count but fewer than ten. CDR3 residues: CASSLGRGYGYTF. DNA of the CDR3: TGTGCCAGCAGTTTAGGGCGGGGCTATGGCTACACCTTC. The chain has TRBV27 and TRBJ1-2, with unresolved D. CDR1 and CDR2 (germline): MNHEY, SMNVEV (reference sequence). The CDR3 contains 13 residues. The V end was cut by 2 bases, the J end by 4 bases, with 8 bases between.

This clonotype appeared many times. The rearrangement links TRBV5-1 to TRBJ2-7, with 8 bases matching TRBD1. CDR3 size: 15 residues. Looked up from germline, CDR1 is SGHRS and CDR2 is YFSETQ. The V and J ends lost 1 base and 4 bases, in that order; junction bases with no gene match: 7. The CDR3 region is CASSLRWTGRYEQYF. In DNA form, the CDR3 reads TGCGCCAGCAGCTTGCGTTGGACAGGGAGATACGAGCAGTACTTC.